This paragraph reports one T cell receptor (beta chain). This record belongs to a study of blood T cell repertoires in COVID-19. Trimming pared 3 bases from V and 0 bases from J, leaving 19 bases between. This CDR3 has 18 residues. Looked up from germline, CDR1 is SEHNR and CDR2 is FQNEAQ (reference sequence). The participants were between about 18 and 90 years old and came from 24 US areas. Study processing details: The assay estimated nucleated cells by amplifying reference gene primers. Clones were read by immunoSEQ multiplex PCR, and TCRdb kept only the in-frame ones, dropping some. Clone size and V and J calls were adopted from that table, with D and trimming inferred from the DNA. This table has 260,000 or so clones, approximately 88% appearing once.

The sequence was obtained from a woman between 40 and 55 years old with acute COVID-19. Sample: PBMCs or T cells enriched from blood (not recorded which). The chain uses TRBV7-9 and TRBJ2-3; tentatively, D is TRBD2 (6 bases). The chain's CDR3 is CASSFTVWASASTDTQYF. CDR3 nucleotide sequence: TGTGCCAGCAGCTTCACGGTGTGGGCTAGCGCTAGCACAGATACGCAGTATTTT.